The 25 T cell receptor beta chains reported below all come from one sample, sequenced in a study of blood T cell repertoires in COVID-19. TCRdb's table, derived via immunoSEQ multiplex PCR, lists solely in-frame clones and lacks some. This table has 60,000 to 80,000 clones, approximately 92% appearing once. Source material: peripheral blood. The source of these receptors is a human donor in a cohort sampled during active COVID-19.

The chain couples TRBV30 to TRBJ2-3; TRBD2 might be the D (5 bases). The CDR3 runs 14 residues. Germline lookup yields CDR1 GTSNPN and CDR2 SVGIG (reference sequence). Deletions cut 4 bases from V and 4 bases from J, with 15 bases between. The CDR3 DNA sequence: TGTGCCTGGACTAGCCGCCTCTGGTCAGATACGCAGTATTTT. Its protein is CAWTSRLWSDTQYF.

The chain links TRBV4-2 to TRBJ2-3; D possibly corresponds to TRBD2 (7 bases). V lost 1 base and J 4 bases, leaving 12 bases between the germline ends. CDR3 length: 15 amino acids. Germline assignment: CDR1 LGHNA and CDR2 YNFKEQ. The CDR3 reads CASSQVEGGADTQYF. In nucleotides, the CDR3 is TGTGCCAGCAGCCAAGTGGAGGGGGGGGCAGATACGCAGTATTTT.

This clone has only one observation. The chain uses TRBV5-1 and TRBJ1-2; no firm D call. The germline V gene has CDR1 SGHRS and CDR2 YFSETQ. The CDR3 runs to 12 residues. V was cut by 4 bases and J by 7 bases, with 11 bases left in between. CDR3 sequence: CASSEFTAGYTF. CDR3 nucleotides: TGCGCCAGCAGCGAGTTTACCGCTGGCTACACCTTC. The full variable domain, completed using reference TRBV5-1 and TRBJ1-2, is KAGVTQTPRYLIKTRGQQVTLSCSPISGHRSVSWYQQTPGQGLQFLFEYFSETQRNKGNFPGRFSGRQFSNSRSEMNVSTLELGDSALYLCASSEFTAGYTFGSGTRLTVV.

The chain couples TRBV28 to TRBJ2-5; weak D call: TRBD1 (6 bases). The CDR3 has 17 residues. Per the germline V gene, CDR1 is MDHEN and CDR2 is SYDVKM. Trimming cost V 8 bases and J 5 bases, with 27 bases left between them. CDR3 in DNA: TGTGCCAGCCCCCCGGCATCTGCACAGGGTCTCGCGGAGACCCAGTACTTC. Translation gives CASPPASAQGLAETQYF.

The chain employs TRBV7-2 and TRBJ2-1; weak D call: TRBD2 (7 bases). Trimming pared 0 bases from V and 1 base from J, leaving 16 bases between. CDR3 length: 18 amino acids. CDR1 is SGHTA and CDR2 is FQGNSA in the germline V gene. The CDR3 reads CASSLAPGASGSYNEQFF. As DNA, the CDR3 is TGTGCCAGCAGCTTAGCCCCGGGGGCTAGCGGATCCTACAATGAGCAGTTCTTC.

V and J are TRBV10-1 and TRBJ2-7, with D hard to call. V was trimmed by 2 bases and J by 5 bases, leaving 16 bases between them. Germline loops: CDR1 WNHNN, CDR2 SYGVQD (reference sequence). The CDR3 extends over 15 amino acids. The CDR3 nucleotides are TGCGCCAGCAGTGAGGGTGGGCGTTTCTGTGACGAGCAGTACTTC. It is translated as CASSEGGRFCDEQYF.

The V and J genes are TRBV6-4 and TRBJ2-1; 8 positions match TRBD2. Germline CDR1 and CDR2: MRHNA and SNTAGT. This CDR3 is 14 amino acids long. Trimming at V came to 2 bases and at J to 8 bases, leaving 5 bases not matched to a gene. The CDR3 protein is CASSDAGGADEQFF. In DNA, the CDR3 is TGTGCCAGCAGTGACGCGGGGGGCGCGGATGAGCAGTTCTTC.

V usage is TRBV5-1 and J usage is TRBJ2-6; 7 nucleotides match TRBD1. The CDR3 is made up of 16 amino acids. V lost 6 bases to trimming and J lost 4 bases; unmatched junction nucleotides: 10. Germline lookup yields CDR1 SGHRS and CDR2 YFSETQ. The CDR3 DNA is TGCGCCAGCATCGAAGGGGGCGCCTTAGGGGCCAACGTCCTGACTTTC. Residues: CASIEGGALGANVLTF.

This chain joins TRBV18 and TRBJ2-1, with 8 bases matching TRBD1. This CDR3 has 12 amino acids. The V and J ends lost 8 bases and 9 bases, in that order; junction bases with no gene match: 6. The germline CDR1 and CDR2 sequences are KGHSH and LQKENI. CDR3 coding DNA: TGTGCCAGCAAGCAGGGGGCGGGTGAGCAGTTCTTC. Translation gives CASKQGAGEQFF.

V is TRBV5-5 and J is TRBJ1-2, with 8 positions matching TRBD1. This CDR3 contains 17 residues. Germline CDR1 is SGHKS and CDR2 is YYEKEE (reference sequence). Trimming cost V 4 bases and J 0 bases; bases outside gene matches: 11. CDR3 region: CASSPTDDRGPNYGYTF. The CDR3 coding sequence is TGTGCCAGCAGCCCGACCGACGACAGGGGACCTAACTATGGCTACACCTTC.

In nucleotides, the CDR3 is TGTGCCAGCAGCTTCGGCGACAGGGGACGTAGCTACAATGAGCAGTTCTTC. This gives the protein CASSFGDRGRSYNEQFF. The chain uses TRBV7-2 and TRBJ2-1, with TRBD1 identical over 8 bases. V dropped 3 bases and J dropped 3; count of bases not matched to a gene: 10. In germline, CDR1 is SGHTA, CDR2 FQGNSA. The CDR3 loop spans 17 amino acids. Filled out from reference TRBV7-2 and TRBJ2-1, the complete variable domain reads GAGVSQSPSNKVTEKGKDVELRCDPISGHTALYWYRQSLGQGLEFLIYFQGNSAPDKSGLPSDRFSAERTGGSVSTLTIQRTQQEDSAVYLCASSFGDRGRSYNEQFFGPGTRLTVL.

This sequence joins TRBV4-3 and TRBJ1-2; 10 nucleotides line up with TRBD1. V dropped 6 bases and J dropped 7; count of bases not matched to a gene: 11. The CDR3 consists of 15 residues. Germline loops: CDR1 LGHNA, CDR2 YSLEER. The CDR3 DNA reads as TGCGCCAGCAGTCCAACCCGAGGGACAGGGGTTGGCTACACCTTC. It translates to CASSPTRGTGVGYTF.

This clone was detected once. CDR3 loop: CASSLRAGVEEKLFF. For the CDR3, the DNA is TGTGCCAGCAGCTTAAGGGCAGGGGTAGAGGAAAAACTGTTTTTT. The chain recombines TRBV7-2 with TRBJ1-4; D is perhaps TRBD1 (6 bases). Germline CDR1 and CDR2: SGHTA and FQGNSA. This CDR3 has 15 amino acids. V gave up 2 bases and J gave up 8 bases, with 15 bases separating them.

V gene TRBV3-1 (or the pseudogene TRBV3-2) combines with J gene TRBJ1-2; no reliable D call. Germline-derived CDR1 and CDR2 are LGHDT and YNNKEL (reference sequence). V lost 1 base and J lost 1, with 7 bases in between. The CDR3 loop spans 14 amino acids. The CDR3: CASSQGTVNYGYTF. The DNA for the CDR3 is TGTGCCAGCAGCCAAGGTACGGTTAACTATGGCTACACCTTC.

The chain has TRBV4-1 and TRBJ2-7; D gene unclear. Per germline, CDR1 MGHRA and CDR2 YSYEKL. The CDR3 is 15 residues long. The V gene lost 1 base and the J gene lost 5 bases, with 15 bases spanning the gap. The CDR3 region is CASSQVLTERDEQYF. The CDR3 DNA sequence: TGCGCCAGCAGCCAAGTTTTAACCGAAAGAGACGAGCAGTACTTC.

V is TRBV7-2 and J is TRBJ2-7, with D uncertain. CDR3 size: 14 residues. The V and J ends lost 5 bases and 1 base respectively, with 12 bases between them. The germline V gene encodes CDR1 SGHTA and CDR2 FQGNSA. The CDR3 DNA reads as TGTGCCAGCAGCCGTGGGCTGCCTTCCTACGAGCAGTACTTC. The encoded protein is CASSRGLPSYEQYF.

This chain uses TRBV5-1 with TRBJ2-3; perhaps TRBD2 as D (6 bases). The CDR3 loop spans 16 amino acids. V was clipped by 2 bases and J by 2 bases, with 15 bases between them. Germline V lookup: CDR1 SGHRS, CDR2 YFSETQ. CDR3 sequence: CASSFRRDLTTDTQYF. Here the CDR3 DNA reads TGCGCCAGCAGCTTTCGACGGGACTTGACCACAGATACGCAGTATTTT.

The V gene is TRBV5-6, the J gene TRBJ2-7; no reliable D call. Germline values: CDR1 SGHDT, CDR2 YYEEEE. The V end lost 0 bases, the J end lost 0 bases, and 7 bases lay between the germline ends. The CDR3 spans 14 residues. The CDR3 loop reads CASSLVHSSYEQYF. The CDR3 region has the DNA TGTGCCAGCAGCTTGGTTCACAGCTCCTACGAGCAGTACTTC.

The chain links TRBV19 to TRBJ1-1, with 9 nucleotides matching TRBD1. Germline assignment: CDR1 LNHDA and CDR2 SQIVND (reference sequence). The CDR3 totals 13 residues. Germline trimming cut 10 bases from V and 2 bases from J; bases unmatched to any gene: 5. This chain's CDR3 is CATSQGANTEAFF. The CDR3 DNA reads TGTGCCACCTCACAGGGGGCCAACACTGAAGCTTTCTTT.

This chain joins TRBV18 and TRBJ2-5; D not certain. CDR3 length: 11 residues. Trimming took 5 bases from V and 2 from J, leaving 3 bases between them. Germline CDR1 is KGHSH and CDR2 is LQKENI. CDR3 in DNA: TGTGCCAGCTCAGTACAAGAGACCCAGTACTTC. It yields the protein CASSVQETQYF.

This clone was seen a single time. Here the CDR3 DNA reads TGTGCCAGCAGCCAAGTTCAGGGACCCCTCCACTTT. The encoded protein is CASSQVQGPLHF. The chain has TRBV3-1 (or the pseudogene TRBV3-2) and TRBJ1-6; tentative D call: TRBD1 (5 bases). V shed 1 base and J shed 12 bases, with 7 bases lying between them. This CDR3 has 12 residues. Germline lookup yields CDR1 LGHDT and CDR2 YNNKEL (reference sequence).

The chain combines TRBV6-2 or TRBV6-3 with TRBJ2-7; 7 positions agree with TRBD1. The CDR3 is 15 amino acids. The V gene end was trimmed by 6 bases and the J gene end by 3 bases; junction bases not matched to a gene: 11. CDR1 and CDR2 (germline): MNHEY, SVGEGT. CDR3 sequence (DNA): TGTGCCAGCAGCTCTGACCTCAGGGGGATCTACGAGCAGTACTTC. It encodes CASSSDLRGIYEQYF.

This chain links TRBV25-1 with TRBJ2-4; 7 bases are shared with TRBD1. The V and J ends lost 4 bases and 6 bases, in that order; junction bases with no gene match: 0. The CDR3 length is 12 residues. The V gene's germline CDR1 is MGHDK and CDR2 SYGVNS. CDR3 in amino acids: CASSGTGNIQYF. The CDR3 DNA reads TGTGCCAGCAGTGGGACAGGAAACATTCAGTACTTC.

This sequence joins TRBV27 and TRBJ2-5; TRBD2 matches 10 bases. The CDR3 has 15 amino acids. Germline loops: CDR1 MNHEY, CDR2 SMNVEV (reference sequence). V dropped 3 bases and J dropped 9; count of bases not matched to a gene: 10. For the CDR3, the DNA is TGTGCCAGCAGTTTGGACCTAGCGGGAGTCGGGGCCCAGTACTTC. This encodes CASSLDLAGVGAQYF.

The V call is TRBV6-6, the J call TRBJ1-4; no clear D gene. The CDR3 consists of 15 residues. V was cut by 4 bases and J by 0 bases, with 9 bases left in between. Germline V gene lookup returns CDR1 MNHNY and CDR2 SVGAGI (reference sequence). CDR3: CASSSPGATNEKLFF. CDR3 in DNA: TGTGCCAGCAGTTCCCCGGGTGCAACTAATGAAAAACTGTTTTTT.